Listed below are T cell receptor beta chains from one sample, sequenced in a study of T-cell memory formation after mild COVID-19. TCRdb re-called the 5' RACE reads through MiXCR, storing one row per CDR3 protein. The sample yields under 650,000 distinct CDR3 sequences, roughly 17% seen once. Input material: PBMCs or a T cell subset sorted from them (not recorded which). The receptors derive from an adult woman who had mild COVID-19 (a few samples of this study predate the infection). Cell type and time point are not known. Each CDR3 is given with its conserved first and last residue. D genes are given only for firm matches. The size entry is marked missing in some rows and otherwise reads once, few, many or a size class.

V	size	J	D	CDR3	DNA
TRBV11-3	few	TRBJ1-1	-	CASSLVRLNTEAFF	TGTGCCAGCAGCTTGGTGAGACTGAACACTGAAGCTTTCTTT
TRBV6-4	few	TRBJ2-2	TRBD2	CASSPGGSDTGELFF	TGTGCCAGCAGTCCGGGGGGATCGGACACCGGGGAGCTGTTTTTT
TRBV9	few	TRBJ2-7	-	CASSPRTVDNEQYF	TGTGCCAGCAGCCCCCGGACAGTCGACAACGAGCAGTACTTC
TRBV5-1	-	TRBJ1-1	-	CASSLEGRTNTEAFF	TGCGCCAGCAGCTTGGAGGGCAGGACGAACACTGAAGCTTTCTTT
TRBV20-1	-	TRBJ1-5	-	CSARVFGGTPGLGNQPQHF	TGCAGTGCTAGAGTTTTCGGTGGTACGCCCGGGCTGGGCAATCAGCCCCAGCATTTT
TRBV7-3	-	TRBJ2-1	-	CASSSQLVTEQFF	TGTGCCAGCAGCTCCCAACTAGTAACGGAGCAGTTCTTC
TRBV19	-	TRBJ2-1	-	CASTPRGLSYNEQFF	TGTGCCAGTACACCAAGGGGCCTCTCCTACAATGAGCAGTTCTTC
TRBV10-3	-	TRBJ2-5	-	CAISESQTQYF	TGTGCCATCAGTGAGTCGCAGACCCAGTACTTC
TRBV5-1	few	TRBJ2-7	-	CASSPPGLSPYEQYF	TGCGCCAGCAGCCCGCCAGGGCTTAGCCCCTACGAGCAGTACTTC
TRBV4-2	-	TRBJ1-1	-	CASSQARNTEAFF	TGTGCCAGCAGCCAAGCCAGGAACACTGAAGCTTTCTTT
TRBV4-3	-	TRBJ2-2	TRBD1	CASSQEGGTGLTGELFF	TGCGCCAGCAGCCAAGAAGGCGGGACAGGGTTGACCGGGGAGCTGTTTTTT
TRBV4-1	once	TRBJ2-1	-	CASSLPLSSYNEQFF	TGCGCCAGCAGCCTACCCCTTAGCTCCTACAATGAGCAGTTCTTC
TRBV7-2	many	TRBJ2-5	TRBD2	CASSLGPSGGQETQYF	TGTGCCAGCAGCTTAGGTCCTAGCGGAGGGCAAGAGACCCAGTACTTC
TRBV7-9	few	TRBJ2-2	TRBD2	CASSLVGTNGELFF	TGTGCCAGCAGCTTAGTTGGGACTAACGGGGAGCTGTTTTTT
TRBV20-1	many	TRBJ1-1	TRBD1	CSAGQGDTEAFF	TGCAGTGCTGGACAGGGGGACACTGAAGCTTTCTTT
TRBV4-2	few	TRBJ2-4	TRBD2	CASSQGLREGAKNIQYF	TGTGCCAGCAGCCAAGGCCTGCGGGAGGGAGCCAAAAACATTCAGTACTTC
TRBV2	few	TRBJ2-7	-	CASSGPGTVGGSSYEQYF	TGTGCCAGCAGTGGACCTGGGACCGTCGGGGGTAGCTCCTACGAGCAGTACTTC
TRBV18	few	TRBJ2-2	-	CASSDRQANTGELFF	TGTGCCAGCTCAGACCGACAGGCGAACACCGGGGAGCTGTTTTTT
TRBV5-1	many	TRBJ2-3	TRBD2	CASSLEGGLAGVLNTDTQYF	TGCGCCAGCAGCTTGGAAGGAGGGCTAGCGGGAGTACTAAACACAGATACGCAGTATTTT
TRBV15	few	TRBJ2-7	TRBD1	CATSTGGSSYEQYF	TGTGCCACGAGCACAGGGGGTAGCTCCTACGAGCAGTACTTC
TRBV6-5	-	TRBJ2-5	-	CASSYGTSRMETQYF	TGTGCCAGCAGTTACGGGACATCTAGGATGGAGACCCAGTACTTC
TRBV29-1	few	TRBJ1-1	-	CSVEDPRAEAFF	TGCAGCGTTGAAGACCCTCGGGCTGAAGCTTTCTTT
TRBV24-1	few	TRBJ1-5	-	CATSDANQPQHF	TGTGCCACCAGTGATGCCAATCAGCCCCAGCATTTT
TRBV6-2/TRBV6-3	-	TRBJ2-7	TRBD2	CASSQYGRIYEQYF	TGTGCCAGCAGTCAATACGGGAGGATCTACGAGCAGTACTTC
TRBV7-9	few	TRBJ2-3	-	CASSPPLAGLTDTQYF	TGTGCCAGCAGCCCCCCCCTGGCAGGGCTCACAGATACGCAGTATTTT
TRBV4-3	few	TRBJ1-1	TRBD1	CASSQEFPGQENTEAFF	TGCGCCAGCAGCCAAGAGTTCCCGGGACAGGAGAACACTGAAGCTTTCTTT
TRBV20-1	-	TRBJ2-1	-	CSAKDPRGMSSYNEQFF	TGCAGTGCTAAGGATCCACGCGGCATGAGCTCCTACAATGAGCAGTTCTTC
TRBV7-9	-	TRBJ2-5	-	CASSLIQGRETQYF	TGTGCCAGCAGCCTAATACAGGGTAGAGAGACCCAGTACTTC
TRBV5-1	-	TRBJ2-5	-	CASSLERVEETQYF	TGCGCCAGCAGCTTGGAGCGGGTTGAAGAGACCCAGTACTTC
TRBV18	few	TRBJ2-1	TRBD1	CASSSDRGAYNEQFF	TGTGCCAGCTCGTCCGACAGGGGTGCCTACAATGAGCAGTTCTTC
TRBV6-4	-	TRBJ2-1	TRBD2	CASSSLAGEGNEQFF	TGTGCCAGCAGTAGCCTAGCGGGAGAGGGCAATGAGCAGTTCTTC
TRBV4-1	-	TRBJ2-7	TRBD1	CASSQVPGGLTGEQYF	TGCGCCAGCAGCCAAGTCCCAGGGGGCTTGACGGGCGAGCAGTACTTC
TRBV19	many	TRBJ2-7	TRBD1	CASSPGQFYEQYF	TGTGCCAGTAGTCCGGGACAGTTCTACGAGCAGTACTTC
TRBV3-1	few	TRBJ2-7	-	CATATESYEQYF	TGTGCCACCGCGACTGAGTCCTACGAGCAGTACTTC
TRBV7-9	-	TRBJ2-5	TRBD1	CASSFGDRAQETQYF	TGTGCCAGCAGCTTTGGAGACAGGGCCCAAGAGACCCAGTACTTC
TRBV4-2	-	TRBJ1-6	-	CASSQIAEGYNSPLHF	TGTGCCAGCAGCCAAATAGCGGAGGGTTATAATTCACCCCTCCACTTT
TRBV19	few	TRBJ2-3	TRBD1	CASSRPGQLGDTQYF	TGTGCCAGTAGTCGTCCGGGACAGTTGGGAGATACGCAGTATTTT
TRBV12-3/TRBV12-4	-	TRBJ2-1	TRBD2	CASWGGASNEQFF	TGTGCCAGTTGGGGGGGTGCGTCGAATGAGCAGTTCTTC
TRBV24-1	-	TRBJ2-1	TRBD1	CATSDSGQSYYNEQFF	TGTGCCACCAGTGATTCGGGACAGTCTTATTACAATGAGCAGTTCTTC
TRBV6-5	-	TRBJ1-2	-	CASSQGQIYGYTF	TGTGCCAGCAGCCAAGGACAGATCTATGGCTACACCTTC
TRBV12-3/TRBV12-4	few	TRBJ2-3	TRBD2	CASIQSGRPHTDTQYF	TGTGCCAGCATCCAAAGCGGGAGGCCACACACAGATACGCAGTATTTT
TRBV5-6	few	TRBJ2-7	-	CASSDRTGNYEQYF	TGTGCCAGCAGCGACAGGACGGGAAACTACGAGCAGTACTTC
TRBV19	-	TRBJ2-3	TRBD1	CASRGDSNTDTQYF	TGTGCCAGTAGAGGGGACAGCAACACAGATACGCAGTATTTT
TRBV9	few	TRBJ2-7	TRBD1	CASSVGTANEQYF	TGTGCCAGCAGCGTGGGGACAGCGAACGAGCAGTACTTC
TRBV5-6	-	TRBJ1-5	-	CASSLSQWGVGGPQHF	TGTGCCAGCAGCTTGTCCCAGTGGGGGGTCGGTGGGCCCCAGCATTTT
TRBV7-9	few	TRBJ2-2	-	CASSLVTNTGELFF	TGTGCCAGCAGCTTAGTCACTAACACCGGGGAGCTGTTTTTT
TRBV6-7	-	TRBJ1-1	-	CASSHREGGTEAFF	TGTGCCAGCAGTCACAGGGAAGGGGGAACTGAAGCTTTCTTT
TRBV6-6	few	TRBJ1-1	-	CASSKRVGGPTEAFF	TGTGCCAGCAGCAAAAGAGTCGGGGGGCCGACTGAAGCTTTCTTT
TRBV18	-	TRBJ2-1	-	CASSPSQGRASEQFF	TGTGCCAGCTCACCATCCCAGGGGCGGGCTAGTGAGCAGTTCTTC
TRBV12-3/TRBV12-4	-	TRBJ2-2	-	CASNLRGATGELFF	TGTGCCAGCAACCTACGGGGGGCGACCGGGGAGCTGTTTTTT
TRBV9	-	TRBJ2-2	TRBD2	CASSVGLAGGDTGELFF	TGTGCCAGCAGCGTGGGACTAGCGGGGGGTGACACCGGGGAGCTGTTTTTT
TRBV19	few	TRBJ2-5	-	CASSIGAGETQYF	TGTGCCAGTAGTATAGGGGCAGGAGAGACCCAGTACTTC
TRBV20-1	-	TRBJ1-5	-	CSARRSTSQPQHF	TGCAGTGCTAGGAGGTCTACCTCTCAGCCCCAGCATTTT
TRBV12-3/TRBV12-4	few	TRBJ2-5	-	CASSLAGRLQETQYF	TGTGCCAGCAGTTTAGCCGGGCGTCTCCAAGAGACCCAGTACTTC
TRBV5-4	-	TRBJ2-3	-	CASSLLRIAERGYTDTQYF	TGTGCCAGCAGCTTGTTGAGGATAGCGGAGAGGGGATACACAGATACGCAGTATTTT
TRBV29-1	-	TRBJ1-2	-	CSVEDRSKGFYGYTF	TGCAGCGTTGAAGACAGGTCCAAGGGTTTTTATGGCTACACCTTC
TRBV6-5	-	TRBJ2-6	-	CASSYEAGQWTGANVLTF	TGTGCCAGCAGTTACGAAGCCGGACAGTGGACTGGGGCCAACGTCCTGACTTTC
TRBV12-3/TRBV12-4	-	TRBJ2-5	TRBD2	CASSLDLAGWETQYF	TGTGCCAGCAGTTTAGATCTAGCGGGCTGGGAGACCCAGTACTTC
TRBV7-9	-	TRBJ2-1	-	CASSLVPGVNEQFF	TGTGCCAGCAGCTTAGTTCCAGGGGTCAATGAGCAGTTCTTC